This T cell receptor (beta chain) was sequenced for a study of CD8 T cells in Susac syndrome. RNA amounts of about 0.5 to 1 ug underwent reverse transcription with random hexamers. Amplification of the TCR beta CDR3 was carried out by immunoSEQ multiplex PCR, which spanned a total of 54 Vbeta and 13 Jbeta segments. TCRdb re-called the immunoSEQ multiplex PCR reads with MiXCR, one entry per CDR3 protein. The sample holds 200,000 or so distinct CDR3 sequences; roughly 95% are singletons and the top ten take 0.093%. This clonotype was seen more than once but under ten times. The junction departs from germline at one end; a sequencing error may be responsible. TCR beta sequences were obtained from blood CD8+ and CD4+ T cells. TEMRA cells were enriched by FACS, while CD8+ and CD4+ T cells were obtained through a negative isolation that was performed magnetically. Sequencing used CD4+ T cells from PBMCs. The sequence came from a human donor with multiple sclerosis.

The CDR3 protein is CASSPGTEETQYF. The CDR3 nucleotides are TGTGCCAGCTCACCTGGGACAGAAGAGACCCAGTACTTC. The rearrangement joins TRBV5-1 to TRBJ2-5; TRBD1 aligns across 7 bases. The CDR3 has 13 residues. Germline CDR1 reads SGHRS; CDR2 reads YFSETQ.